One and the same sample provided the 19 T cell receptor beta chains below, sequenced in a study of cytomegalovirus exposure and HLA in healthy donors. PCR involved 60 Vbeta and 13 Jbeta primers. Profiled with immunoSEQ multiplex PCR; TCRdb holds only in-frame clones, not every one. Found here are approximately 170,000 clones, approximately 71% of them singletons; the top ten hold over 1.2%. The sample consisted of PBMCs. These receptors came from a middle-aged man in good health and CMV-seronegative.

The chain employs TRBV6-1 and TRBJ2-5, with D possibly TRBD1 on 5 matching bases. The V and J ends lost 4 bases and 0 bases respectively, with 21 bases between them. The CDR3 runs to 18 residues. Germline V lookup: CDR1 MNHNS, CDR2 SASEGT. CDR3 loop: CASSGTPRSAPYQETQYF. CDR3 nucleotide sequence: TGTGCCAGCAGTGGGACACCCCGAAGTGCACCGTACCAAGAGACCCAGTACTTC.

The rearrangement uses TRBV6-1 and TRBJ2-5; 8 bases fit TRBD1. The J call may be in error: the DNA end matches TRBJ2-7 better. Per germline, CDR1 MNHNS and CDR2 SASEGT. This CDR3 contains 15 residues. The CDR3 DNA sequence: TGTGCCAGCAGGCCCTCCGGGACAGGCTCCTACGAGCAGTACTTC. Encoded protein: CASRPSGTGSYEQYF.

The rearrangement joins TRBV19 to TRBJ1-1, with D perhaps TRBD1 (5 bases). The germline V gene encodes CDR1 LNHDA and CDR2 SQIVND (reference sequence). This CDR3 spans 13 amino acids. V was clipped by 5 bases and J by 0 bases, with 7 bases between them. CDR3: CASSGALNTEAFF. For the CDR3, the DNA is TGTGCCAGTAGTGGGGCACTGAACACTGAAGCTTTCTTT.

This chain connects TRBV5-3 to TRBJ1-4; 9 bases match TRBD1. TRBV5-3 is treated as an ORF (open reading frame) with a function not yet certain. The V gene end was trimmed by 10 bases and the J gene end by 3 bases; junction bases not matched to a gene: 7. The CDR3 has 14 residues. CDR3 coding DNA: TGTGCCGTCGTCTGGGACAGGGCTAATGAAAAACTGTTTTTT. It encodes CAVVWDRANEKLFF.

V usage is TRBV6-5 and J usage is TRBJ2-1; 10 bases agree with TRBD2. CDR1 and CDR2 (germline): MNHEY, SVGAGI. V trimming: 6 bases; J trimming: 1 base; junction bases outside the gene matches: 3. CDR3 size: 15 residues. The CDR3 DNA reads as TGTGCCAGCAGACGTAGCGGGGGGTCCTACAATGAGCAGTTCTTC. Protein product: CASRRSGGSYNEQFF.

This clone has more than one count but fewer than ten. CDR3 nucleotides: TGTGCCACCAGCAGAGATCGGGACAAGATATATGGCTACACCTTC. This sequence encodes CATSRDRDKIYGYTF. The chain joins TRBV15 to TRBJ1-2; D is possibly TRBD1 (6 bases). Trimming cost V 0 bases and J 5 bases, with 13 bases left between them. Germline CDR1 is LNHNV and CDR2 is YYDKDF (reference sequence). This CDR3 is 15 amino acids long.

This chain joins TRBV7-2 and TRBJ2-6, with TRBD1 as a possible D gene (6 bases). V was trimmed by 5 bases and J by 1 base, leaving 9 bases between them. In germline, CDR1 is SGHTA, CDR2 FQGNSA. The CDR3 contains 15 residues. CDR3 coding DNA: TGTGCCAGCAGCCCTACAGGGTCTGGGGCCAACGTCCTGACTTTC. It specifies CASSPTGSGANVLTF.

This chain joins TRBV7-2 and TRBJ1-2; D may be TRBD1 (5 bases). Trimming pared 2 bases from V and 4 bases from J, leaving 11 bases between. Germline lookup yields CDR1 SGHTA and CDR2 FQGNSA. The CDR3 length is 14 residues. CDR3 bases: TGTGCCAGCAGCTTACCGGGGGTGATCTATGGCTACACCTTC. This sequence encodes CASSLPGVIYGYTF.

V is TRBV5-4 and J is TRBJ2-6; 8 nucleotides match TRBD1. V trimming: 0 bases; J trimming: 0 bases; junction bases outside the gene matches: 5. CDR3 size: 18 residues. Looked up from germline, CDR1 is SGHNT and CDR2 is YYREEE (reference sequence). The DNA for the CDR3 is TGTGCCAGCAGCTTGGTTGGACAGGGAGTCTCTGGGGCCAACGTCCTGACTTTC. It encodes CASSLVGQGVSGANVLTF.

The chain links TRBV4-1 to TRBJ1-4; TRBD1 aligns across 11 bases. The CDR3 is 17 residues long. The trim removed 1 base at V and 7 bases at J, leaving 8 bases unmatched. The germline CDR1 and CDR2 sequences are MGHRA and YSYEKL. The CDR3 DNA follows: TGCGCCAGCAGCCAAGGGACAGGGGGCGTACCTAGTGAAAAACTGTTTTTT. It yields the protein CASSQGTGGVPSEKLFF.

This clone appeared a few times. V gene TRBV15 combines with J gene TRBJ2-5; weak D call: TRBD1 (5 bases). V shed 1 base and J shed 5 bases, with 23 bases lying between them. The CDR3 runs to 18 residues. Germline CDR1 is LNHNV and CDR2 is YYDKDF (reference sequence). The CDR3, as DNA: TGTGCCACCAGCAGAGTTGGCGGCAGGGTCGGACGAAAGGAGACCCAGTACTTC. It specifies CATSRVGGRVGRKETQYF.

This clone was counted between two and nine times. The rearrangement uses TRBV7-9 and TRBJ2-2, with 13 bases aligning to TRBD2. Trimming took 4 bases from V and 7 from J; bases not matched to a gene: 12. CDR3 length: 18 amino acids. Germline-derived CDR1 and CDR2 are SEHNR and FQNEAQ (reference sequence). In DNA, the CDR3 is TGTGCCAGCAGCTCACCCGGGACTAGCGGGGTAGTGGGCGGGGAGCTGTTTTTT. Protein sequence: CASSSPGTSGVVGGELFF.

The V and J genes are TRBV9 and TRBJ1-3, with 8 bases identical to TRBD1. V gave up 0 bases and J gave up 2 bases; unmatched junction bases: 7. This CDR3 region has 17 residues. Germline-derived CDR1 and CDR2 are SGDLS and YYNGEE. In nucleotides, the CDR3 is TGTGCCAGCAGCGTAGGATTCCAGGGGGCGGCTGGAAACACCATATATTTT. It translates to CASSVGFQGAAGNTIYF.

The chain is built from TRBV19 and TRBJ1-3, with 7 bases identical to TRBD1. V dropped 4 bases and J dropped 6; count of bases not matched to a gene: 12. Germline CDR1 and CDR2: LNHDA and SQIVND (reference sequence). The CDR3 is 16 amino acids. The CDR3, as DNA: TGTGCCAGTAGTAGAAAAATCGGACAGGTGATAAACACCATATATTTT. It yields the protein CASSRKIGQVINTIYF.

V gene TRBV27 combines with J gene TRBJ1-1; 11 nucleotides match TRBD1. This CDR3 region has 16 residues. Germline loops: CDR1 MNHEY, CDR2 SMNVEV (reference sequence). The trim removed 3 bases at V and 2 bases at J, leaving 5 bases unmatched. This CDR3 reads CASSFGDRGINTEAFF. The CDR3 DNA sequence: TGTGCCAGCAGTTTTGGGGACAGGGGGATTAACACTGAAGCTTTCTTT.

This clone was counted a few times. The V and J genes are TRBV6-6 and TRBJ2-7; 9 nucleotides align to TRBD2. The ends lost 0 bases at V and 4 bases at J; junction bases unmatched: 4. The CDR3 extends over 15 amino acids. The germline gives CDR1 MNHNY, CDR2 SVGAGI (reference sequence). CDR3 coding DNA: TGTGCCAGCAGTTACTCGACTAGCGGTCTTTACGAGCAGTACTTC. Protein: CASSYSTSGLYEQYF.

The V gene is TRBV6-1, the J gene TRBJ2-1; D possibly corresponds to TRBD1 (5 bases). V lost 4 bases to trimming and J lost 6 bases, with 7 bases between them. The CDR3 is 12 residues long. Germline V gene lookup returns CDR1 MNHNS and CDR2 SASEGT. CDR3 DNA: TGTGCCAGCAGTGGGGGCTTCAATGAGCAGTTCTTC. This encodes CASSGGFNEQFF.

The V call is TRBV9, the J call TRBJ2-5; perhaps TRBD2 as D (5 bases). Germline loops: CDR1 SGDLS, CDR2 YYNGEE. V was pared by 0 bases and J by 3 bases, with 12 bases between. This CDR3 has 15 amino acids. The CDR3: CASSVAVGLEETQYF. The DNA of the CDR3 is TGTGCCAGCAGCGTAGCCGTAGGACTGGAAGAGACCCAGTACTTC.

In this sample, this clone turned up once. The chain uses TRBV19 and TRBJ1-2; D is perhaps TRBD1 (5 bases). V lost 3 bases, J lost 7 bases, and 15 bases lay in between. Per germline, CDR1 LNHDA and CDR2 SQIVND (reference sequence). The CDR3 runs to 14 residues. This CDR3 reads CASSMSGTARGYTF. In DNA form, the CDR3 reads TGTGCCAGTAGTATGTCAGGGACTGCCCGTGGCTACACCTTC.